Below, one TCR beta chain is given with its context. The antigen is undetermined. The CDR3 is made up of 13 amino acids. Germline V CDR1 and CDR2: SNHLY, FYNNEI. V was shortened by 7 bases and J by 0 bases, with 9 bases between the two germline ends. These data are taken from a study of T cell repertoires in cytomegalovirus infection. Study-wide context: Evidence of both CMV infection and a matching HLA type came from public TCR beta signatures.

TCRdb re-derived calls from the reads in MiXCR, one entry per CDR3 protein. The table includes under 350,000 distinct CDR3 sequences, more than 9% detected once. Findings and caveats of the study: Adding up the frequency of public TCR beta families identified people who carried CMV plus the relevant HLA.

This clonotype was sampled from a human donor in good health (CMV status not recorded). Some clones in this sample may be carry-over from other donors' samples. The sequencing sample was made of PBMCs. This chain joins TRBV2 and TRBJ1-2; unclear D gene. For the CDR3, the DNA is TGTGCCAGCAAGTCAGCTACTAACTATGGCTACACCTTC. Its translation: CASKSATNYGYTF.